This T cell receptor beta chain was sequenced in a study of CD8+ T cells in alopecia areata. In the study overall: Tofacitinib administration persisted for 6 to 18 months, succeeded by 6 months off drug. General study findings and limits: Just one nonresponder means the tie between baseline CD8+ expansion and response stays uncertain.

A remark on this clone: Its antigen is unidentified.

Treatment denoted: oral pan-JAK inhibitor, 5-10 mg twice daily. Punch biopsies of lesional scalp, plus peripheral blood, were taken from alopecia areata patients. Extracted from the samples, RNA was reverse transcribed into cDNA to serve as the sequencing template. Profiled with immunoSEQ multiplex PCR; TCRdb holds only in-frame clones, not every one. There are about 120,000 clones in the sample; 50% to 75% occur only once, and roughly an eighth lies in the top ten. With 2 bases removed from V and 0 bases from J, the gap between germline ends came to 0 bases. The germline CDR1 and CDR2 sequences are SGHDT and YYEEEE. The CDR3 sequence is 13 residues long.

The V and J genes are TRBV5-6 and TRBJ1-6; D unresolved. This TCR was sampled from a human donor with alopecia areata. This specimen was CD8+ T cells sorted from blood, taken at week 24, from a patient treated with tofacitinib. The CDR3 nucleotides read TGTGCCAGCAGCTTCTCCTATAATTCACCCCTCCACTTT. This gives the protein CASSFSYNSPLHF.